Below are 27 T cell receptor beta chains sequenced from a single sample in a study of cytomegalovirus exposure and HLA in healthy donors. Researchers ran the PCR with 60 Vbeta and 13 Jbeta primers. Here immunoSEQ multiplex PCR was the method, and the copy in TCRdb shows in-frame clones only, minus some. The sample consists of roughly 230,000 clones, around 90% of them appearing once. Sequencing used PBMCs. The receptors come from a girl under 10 years old in good health and CMV-seronegative.

The chain employs TRBV30 and TRBJ1-2, with D perhaps matching TRBD1 (6 bases). The CDR3 contains 13 residues. V dropped 4 bases and J dropped 2 bases, with 11 bases sitting between them. Germline loops: CDR1 GTSNPN, CDR2 SVGIG (reference sequence). CDR3 in amino acids: CAWTSQGNYGYTF. The CDR3 DNA sequence: TGTGCCTGGACGTCACAGGGAAACTATGGCTACACCTTC.

Regarding this clone: Other DNA sequences in the sample encode the same CDR3. The genes are TRBV10-3 and TRBJ1-2; possibly TRBD1 for D (6 bases). The CDR3 loop spans 21 amino acids. V gave up 0 bases and J gave up 8 bases, with 34 bases separating them. Germline V gene data show CDR1 as ENHRY and CDR2 as SYGVKD. The CDR3 region has the DNA TGTGCCATCAGTGAGTCGATCGTTACGGGACAAGGACCCTTCAGGATTCAGGGCTACACCTTC. Encoded protein: CAISESIVTGQGPFRIQGYTF.

Details on this clone: A junction boundary mismatches the germline segment, possibly from a read error. J is TRBJ2-1 and V is TRBV29-1; tentative D call: TRBD2 (9 bases). The CDR3 extends over 13 amino acids. From germline, CDR1 is SQVTM and CDR2 ANQGSEA. CDR3 DNA sequence: TGTAGCGGGGGAATTACAGGGGGGAATGAGCAGTTCTTC. Protein sequence: CSGGITGGNEQFF.

The chain joins TRBV7-6 to TRBJ1-2; the match to TRBD1 covers 10 bases. The V gene end was trimmed by 5 bases and the J gene end by 8 bases; junction bases not matched to a gene: 23. The CDR3 has 19 amino acids. Germline V gene lookup returns CDR1 SGHVS and CDR2 FNYEAQ. CDR3 amino acids: CASSAGTGDTTWENSGYTF. In DNA form, the CDR3 reads TGTGCCAGCAGCGCCGGGACAGGGGATACAACTTGGGAAAACTCAGGCTACACCTTC.

This clone occurred once. J is TRBJ2-1 and V is TRBV30; TRBD1 is a possible D gene (6 bases). There are 16 residues in the CDR3. Germline V CDR1 and CDR2: GTSNPN, SVGIG (reference sequence). V was pared by 1 base and J by 11 bases, with 24 bases between. CDR3 coding DNA: TGTGCCTGGAGTGGAAAAGGGATCTCAGGGGCCGCCCAGCAGTTCTTC. Amino acids: CAWSGKGISGAAQQFF.

The rearrangement uses TRBV5-1 and TRBJ2-1, with 10 bases matching TRBD2. Germline values: CDR1 SGHRS, CDR2 YFSETQ. V gave up 4 bases and J gave up 5 bases; unmatched junction bases: 6. The CDR3 totals 15 residues. CDR3 in DNA: TGCGCCAGCAGCACCCTAGCGGGAGTTCACAATGAGCAGTTCTTC. It is translated as CASSTLAGVHNEQFF.

This chain uses TRBV4-2 with TRBJ2-2, with TRBD1 identical over 8 bases. The V and J ends lost 4 bases and 5 bases, in that order; junction bases with no gene match: 6. The germline V gene has CDR1 LGHNA and CDR2 YNFKEQ. The CDR3 consists of 15 residues. The CDR3 DNA reads TGTGCCAGCAGCCCAAGTGGACAGGGTACCGGGGAGCTGTTTTTT. Its translation is CASSPSGQGTGELFF.

This chain links TRBV11-2 with TRBJ2-2; the match to TRBD2 covers 13 bases. This CDR3 is 17 amino acids long. The V gene end was trimmed by 5 bases and the J gene end by 7 bases; junction bases not matched to a gene: 10. In germline, CDR1 is SGHAT, CDR2 FQNNGV. Written as DNA, the CDR3 is TGTGCCAGCAGCCCACTAGCGGGAGGGCCATTGGGCGGGGAGCTGTTTTTT. Protein sequence: CASSPLAGGPLGGELFF.

This clone was seen just once. The chain employs TRBV9 and TRBJ2-5, with 9 nucleotides matching TRBD2. V lost 3 bases and J lost 4; bases outside the gene matches: 10. The CDR3 covers 16 residues. Germline V gene sequence: CDR1 SGDLS, CDR2 YYNGEE. The CDR3 nucleotides are TGTGCCAGCAGCGCCGCGCGAGGACTAGCGCGAGAGACCCAGTACTTC. Its translation is CASSAARGLARETQYF.

The V and J genes are TRBV30 and TRBJ2-5; TRBD2 aligns across 15 bases. From germline, CDR1 is GTSNPN and CDR2 SVGIG (reference sequence). This CDR3 is built from 17 residues. The V segment lost 3 bases and the J segment 4 bases; nucleotides outside the gene matches: 9. DNA for the CDR3: TGTGCCTGGAGCCCGGGACTAGCGGGGGGCCTGGGAGAGACCCAGTACTTC. It codes for CAWSPGLAGGLGETQYF.

The chain combines TRBV6-5 with TRBJ2-5, with 15 bases fitting TRBD2. Germline values: CDR1 MNHEY, CDR2 SVGAGI. The CDR3 sequence is 16 residues long. The V gene end was trimmed by 4 bases and the J gene end by 3 bases; junction bases not matched to a gene: 3. The CDR3 protein is CASSSRTSGGEETQYF. The CDR3 DNA sequence: TGTGCCAGCAGTTCGCGGACTAGCGGGGGGGAAGAGACCCAGTACTTC.

The V and J genes are TRBV11-2 and TRBJ2-7; 7 bases agree with TRBD2. Germline V lookup: CDR1 SGHAT, CDR2 FQNNGV. The ends lost 3 bases at V and 7 bases at J; junction bases unmatched: 15. The CDR3 sequence is 16 residues long. CDR3 bases: TGTGCCAGCAGCTTCTCCGAGCCTAGCGGCGCCTGGGAGCAGTACTTC. Its protein is CASSFSEPSGAWEQYF.

The V call is TRBV11-2, the J call TRBJ1-4, with 9 positions matching TRBD1. The V and J ends lost 5 bases and 7 bases, in that order; junction bases with no gene match: 8. CDR3 length: 15 amino acids. Per the germline V gene, CDR1 is SGHAT and CDR2 is FQNNGV. CDR3 in DNA: TGTGCCAGCAGCCCAGGGGACAGGGCCGCTGAAAAACTGTTTTTT. It codes for CASSPGDRAAEKLFF. The entire variable domain, with the rest obtained from reference TRBV11-2 and TRBJ1-4, is as follows: EAGVAQSPRYKIIEKRQSVAFWCNPISGHATLYWYQQILGQGPKLLIQFQNNGVVDDSQLPKDRFSAERLKGVDSTLKIQPAKLEDSAVYLCASSPGDRAAEKLFFGSGTQLSVL.

This chain joins TRBV29-1 and TRBJ2-3; 9 nucleotides match TRBD2. From germline, CDR1 is SQVTM and CDR2 ANQGSEA. The junction had 6 bases not matched to a gene; V was cut back by 4 bases and J by 1 base. The CDR3 runs 15 residues. The CDR3 DNA reads as TGCAGCGTTGTACACGGCGGGGGGGGCACAGATACGCAGTATTTT. It yields the protein CSVVHGGGGTDTQYF.

The chain links TRBV10-3 to TRBJ1-1, with 7 bases identical to TRBD1. In germline, CDR1 is ENHRY, CDR2 SYGVKD. CDR3 length: 13 residues. The J segment lost 2 bases and the V segment lost 7 bases, leaving 4 bases of the junction unmatched. The CDR3 sequence: CAITQGVNTEAFF. The CDR3 DNA reads TGTGCCATCACCCAGGGGGTTAACACTGAAGCTTTCTTT.

This rearrangement joins TRBV5-6 to TRBJ2-7, with D unclear. Germline V CDR1 and CDR2: SGHDT, YYEEEE. With 4 bases removed from V and 0 bases from J, the gap between germline ends came to 8 bases. The CDR3 is 13 residues long. Here the CDR3 reads CASSAGSSYEQYF. CDR3 DNA: TGTGCCAGCAGCGCCGGGTCCTCCTACGAGCAGTACTTC.

This chain uses TRBV6-6 with TRBJ1-2; TRBD1 might be the D (6 bases). Germline V gene sequence: CDR1 MNHNY, CDR2 SVGAGI (reference sequence). Trimming pared 8 bases from V and 0 bases from J, leaving 13 bases between. The CDR3 contains 14 residues. The CDR3 nucleotides read TGTGCCAGCGATAGGGACACCGCTAACTATGGCTACACCTTC. Protein: CASDRDTANYGYTF.

The V call is TRBV6-1, the J call TRBJ2-4, with D tentatively TRBD2 (5 bases). CDR3 length: 17 amino acids. Trimming took 2 bases from V and 2 from J, leaving 16 bases between them. Germline CDR1 is MNHNS and CDR2 is SASEGT. The CDR3 region is CASSERAGIDPKNIQYF. The CDR3 nucleotides read TGTGCCAGCAGTGAAAGGGCGGGTATAGATCCCAAAAACATTCAGTACTTC.

This clone was seen a few times. This sequence joins TRBV4-2 and TRBJ2-2, with D unclear. Trimming stripped 3 bases from V and 8 bases from J, with 10 bases between. CDR3 size: 13 residues. The germline gives CDR1 LGHNA, CDR2 YNFKEQ. The CDR3 bases are TGTGCCAGCAGCCACCCGAGTAGTGGGGAGCTGTTTTTT. Its translation is CASSHPSSGELFF.

The V call is TRBV4-1, the J call TRBJ2-6; 10 positions match TRBD1. The length of the CDR3 is 21 residues. Germline V gene lookup returns CDR1 MGHRA and CDR2 YSYEKL. After removal of 4 bases from V and 4 bases from J, the junction contained 19 bases not matched to a gene. The CDR3 nucleotides are TGCGCCAGCAGCCGCGGGACAGGGGTGGCGGGCCCAGCATCGGGGGCCAACGTCCTGACTTTC. Translated: CASSRGTGVAGPASGANVLTF.

The chain combines TRBV5-6 with TRBJ1-6; D gene ambiguous. Germline V gives CDR1 SGHDT, CDR2 YYEEEE. Trimming took 1 base from V and 5 from J, leaving 4 bases between them. The CDR3 loop spans 13 amino acids. The CDR3 loop is CASSLSNNSPLHF. For the CDR3, the DNA is TGTGCCAGCAGCTTGTCCAATAATTCACCCCTCCACTTT.

V gene TRBV11-2 combines with J gene TRBJ2-3, with D maybe TRBD2 (7 bases). Germline CDR1 is SGHAT and CDR2 is FQNNGV. The CDR3 consists of 15 residues. Trimming left V 1 base short and J 2 bases short, with 10 bases between. The CDR3 bases are TGTGCCAGCAGCTTAGCGGGGGGCGACACAGATACGCAGTATTTT. This codes for CASSLAGGDTDTQYF. Filled out from reference TRBV11-2 and TRBJ2-3, the complete variable domain reads EAGVAQSPRYKIIEKRQSVAFWCNPISGHATLYWYQQILGQGPKLLIQFQNNGVVDDSQLPKDRFSAERLKGVDSTLKIQPAKLEDSAVYLCASSLAGGDTDTQYFGPGTRLTVL.

The rearrangement uses TRBV28 and TRBJ1-1; perhaps TRBD1 as D (5 bases). There are 14 residues in the CDR3. Trimming took 6 bases from V and 3 from J, leaving 14 bases between them. Germline CDR1 is MDHEN and CDR2 is SYDVKM. The CDR3 region has the DNA TGTGCCAGCAGAGGGGTCCCCAGGGACACTGAAGCTTTCTTT. This sequence encodes CASRGVPRDTEAFF.

The chain combines TRBV29-1 with TRBJ1-2; 10 bases are a match to TRBD1. After removal of 4 bases from V and 6 bases from J, the junction contained 8 bases not matched to a gene. CDR1 is SQVTM, CDR2 ANQGSEA, per germline. The CDR3 runs to 14 residues. Here the CDR3 reads CSVVETGGADGYTF. CDR3 sequence (DNA): TGCAGCGTTGTCGAGACAGGGGGCGCGGATGGCTACACCTTC.

This chain joins TRBV5-1 and TRBJ2-3, with TRBD2 identical over 7 bases. V was pared by 2 bases and J by 6 bases, with 12 bases of the junction left unmatched. The CDR3 loop spans 16 amino acids. Looked up from germline, CDR1 is SGHRS and CDR2 is YFSETQ. The CDR3 DNA follows: TGCGCCAGCAGCTTTAAGAGGGAGGGCCGGTTTGATACGCAGTATTTT. Protein sequence: CASSFKREGRFDTQYF.

The chain recombines TRBV7-9 with TRBJ1-2; no clear D. This CDR3 is 14 amino acids long. Germline V gene sequence: CDR1 SEHNR, CDR2 FQNEAQ (reference sequence). The V gene lost 4 bases and the J gene lost 2 bases, with 11 bases spanning the gap. CDR3 sequence (DNA): TGTGCCAGCAGCTCCCTACAGTGGAACTATGGCTACACCTTC. This sequence encodes CASSSLQWNYGYTF. Complete variable domain (other parts from reference TRBV7-9 and TRBJ1-2): DTGVSQNPRHKITKRGQNVTFRCDPISEHNRLYWYRQTLGQGPEFLTYFQNEAQLEKSRLLSDRFSAERPKGSFSTLEIQRTEQGDSAMYLCASSSLQWNYGYTFGSGTRLTVV.

The CDR3 nucleotides are TGTGCCAGCAGCTCCCGGACAGACTACAGGCAGTACTTC. Protein product: CASSSRTDYRQYF. V is TRBV11-2 and J is TRBJ2-7, with D possibly matching TRBD1 (6 bases). V was cut by 4 bases and J by 9 bases, with 16 bases left in between. The CDR3 is 13 residues long. The germline gives CDR1 SGHAT, CDR2 FQNNGV.